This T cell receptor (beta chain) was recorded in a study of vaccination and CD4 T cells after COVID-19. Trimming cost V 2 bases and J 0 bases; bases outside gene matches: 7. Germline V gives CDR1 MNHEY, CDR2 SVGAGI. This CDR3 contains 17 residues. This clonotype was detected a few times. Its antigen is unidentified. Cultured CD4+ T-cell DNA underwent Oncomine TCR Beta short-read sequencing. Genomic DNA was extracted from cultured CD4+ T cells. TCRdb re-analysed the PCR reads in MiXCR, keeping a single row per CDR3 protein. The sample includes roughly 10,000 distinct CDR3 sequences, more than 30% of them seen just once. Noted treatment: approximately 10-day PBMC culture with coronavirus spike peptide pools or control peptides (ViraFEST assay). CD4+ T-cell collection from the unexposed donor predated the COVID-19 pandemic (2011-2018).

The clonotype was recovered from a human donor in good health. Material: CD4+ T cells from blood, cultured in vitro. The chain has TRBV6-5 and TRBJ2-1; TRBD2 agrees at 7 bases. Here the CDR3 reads CASSYPLGGSSYNEQFF. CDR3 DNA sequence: TGTGCCAGCAGTTACCCCTTGGGGGGGAGCTCCTACAATGAGCAGTTCTTC.